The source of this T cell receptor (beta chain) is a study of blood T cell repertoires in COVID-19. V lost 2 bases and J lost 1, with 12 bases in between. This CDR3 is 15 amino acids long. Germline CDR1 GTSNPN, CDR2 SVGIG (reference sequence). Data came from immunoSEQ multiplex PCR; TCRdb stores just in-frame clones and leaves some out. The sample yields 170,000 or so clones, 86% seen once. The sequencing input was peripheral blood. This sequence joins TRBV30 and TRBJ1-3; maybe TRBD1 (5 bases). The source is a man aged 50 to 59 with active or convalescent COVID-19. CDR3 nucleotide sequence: TGTGCCTGGAGTACGGCCGGGGGGTCTGGAAACACCATATATTTT. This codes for CAWSTAGGSGNTIYF. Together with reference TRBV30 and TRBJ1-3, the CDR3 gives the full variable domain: SQTIHQWPATLVQPVGSPLSLECTVEGTSNPNLYWYRQAAGRGLQLLFYSVGIGQISSEVPQNLSASRPQDRQFILSSKKLLLSDSGFYLCAWSTAGGSGNTIYFGEGSWLTVV.